This T cell receptor (beta chain) was obtained from a study of cytomegalovirus exposure and HLA in healthy donors. Study-level results: Across donors, sequencing depth was assumed by presence/absence analyses to be roughly uniform. Trimming of TCR beta V- and J-genes showed a link, identified in a later analysis, to a missense DCLRE1C variant. The majority of CMV-associated TCR beta chains were reported as apparently HLA-restricted in a later analysis.

CDR1 is MDHEN, CDR2 SYDVKM, per germline. This CDR3 contains 14 residues. With 3 bases clipped from V and 3 bases from J, the junction kept 3 bases outside the gene matches. The primer mix had 60 Vbeta and 13 Jbeta primers. The data were produced by immunoSEQ multiplex PCR, yet TCRdb's version contains in-frame clones alone and is incomplete. The repertoire has 160,000 or so clones, just under 80% of them found once; the top ten carry 7%. Details on this clone: Its antigen is not identified.

The TCR was taken from a woman between 35 and 50 years old in good health and CMV-seropositive. Material for sequencing was PBMCs. The V gene is TRBV28, the J gene TRBJ1-1; 8 bases fit TRBD1. The CDR3 nucleotides are TGTGCCAGCAGTTTGCTGACAGGGGACACTGAAGCTTTCTTT. Translation gives CASSLLTGDTEAFF.